The clone carrying this T cell receptor beta chain showed up many times. The antigen remains unidentified. These data are taken from a study of early T cells in non-severe SARS-CoV-2 infection. Looking at the study overall: Investigators sequenced bulk RNA drawn from unsorted whole blood, and chains remained unpaired.

The CDR3 is 13 residues long. The trim removed 6 bases at V and 2 bases at J, leaving 4 bases unmatched. Attachment of unique molecular identifiers was made to individual cDNA molecules. Each CDR3 protein is one row after TCRdb ran MiXCR on the 5' RACE reads. Of 53,000 or so distinct CDR3 sequences listed, around 12% are singletons. Study-level points and caveats: Matches to VDJdb favored anti-spike CD8 responses and missed private and CD4 specificities.

The receptor was derived from an adult who was a healthcare worker with PCR-confirmed SARS-CoV-2 infection or an uninfected control (not recorded which). The V gene is TRBV12-3 or TRBV12-4, the J gene TRBJ2-7; 7 bases align to TRBD1. The source was whole blood, collected at baseline. CDR3 in DNA: TGTGCCAGCAGAACAGGGGCGGCCTACGAGCAGTACTTC. It translates to CASRTGAAYEQYF.